This TCR beta chain was retrieved from a study of blood T cell repertoires in COVID-19. Study context: The United States, Italy and Spain provided the acute and convalescent COVID-19 samples. Sources were T cells, B-cell-depleted T cells, or PBMCs; the material itself was cDNA or gDNA.

In the source study's methods: Counts of nucleated cells, estimated from reference gene primer amplification, were obtained. This table comes from immunoSEQ multiplex PCR, and its TCRdb copy is limited to in-frame clones, with some not included. V and J calls and clone size are those listed in that table; D and trimming were worked out from the DNA. The sample holds 100,000 to 150,000 clones, 81% seen once. This clone is a singleton in its sample. CDR3 size: 15 residues. Germline V gene sequence: CDR1 SGHTA, CDR2 FQGNSA. The J segment lost 4 bases and the V segment lost 2 bases, leaving 5 bases of the junction unmatched.

Sequenced sample: peripheral blood. The J gene is TRBJ2-1, the V gene TRBV7-2; TRBD1 matches at 7 bases. This receptor was obtained from a woman aged 50 to 60 with acute or convalescent COVID-19. For the CDR3, the DNA is TGTGCCAGCAGCTTACAACAGGGGTCTTACAATGAGCAGTTCTTC. Translation: CASSLQQGSYNEQFF.